The 24 T cell receptor beta chains below come from one sample, sequenced in a study of metastatic and nonmetastatic thyroid tumors. MiXCR was used by TCRdb to re-call the PCR reads. Among some 31,000 clones listed, 7% to 9% were seen once. Thyroid surgery took place with no prior treatment in any patient. The sample consisted of blood. The receptors come from a female donor with papillary thyroid cancer or a benign thyroid nodule (not recorded which). Some clones in this sample may be carry-over from other donors' samples.

This clone was seen many times. The V and J genes are TRBV25-1 and TRBJ2-6; no clear D. CDR1 and CDR2 from the germline V gene are MGHDK and SYGVNS. The CDR3 is made up of 14 amino acids. Trimming took off 6 bases at V and 4 bases at J, with 10 bases between the two ends. CDR3 region: CASREHGGANVLTF. CDR3 nucleotides: TGTGCCAGCAGGGAGCATGGCGGGGCCAACGTCCTGACTTTC.

This clone was counted at least ten times. CDR3 amino acids: CASSLLDSTEAFF. CDR3 nucleotide sequence: TGTGCCAGCAGCCTTCTCGATAGCACTGAAGCTTTCTTT. The V gene is TRBV11-2, the J gene TRBJ1-1; D not certain. The V gene's germline CDR1 is SGHAT and CDR2 FQNNGV. The V end lost 5 bases, the J end lost 4 bases, and 11 bases lay between the germline ends. CDR3 size: 13 residues.

Only a few counts were recorded for this clone. The chain recombines TRBV11-3 with TRBJ2-7, with D possibly matching TRBD1 (5 bases). From germline, CDR1 is SGHNT and CDR2 YENEEA. The CDR3 has 14 residues. The V end lost 2 bases, the J end lost 5 bases, and 13 bases lay between the germline ends. The CDR3 DNA sequence: TGTGCCAGCAGCTTATTGGCAGGGTACCACGAGCAGTACTTC. Translation gives CASSLLAGYHEQYF.

Only a few counts were recorded for this clone. The chain has TRBV11-3 and TRBJ2-4; TRBD2 agrees at 14 bases. The CDR3 spans 18 residues. Germline V gene sequence: CDR1 SGHNT, CDR2 YENEEA. Losses at the gene ends were 5 bases for V and 6 bases for J; bases not matched to a gene: 12. For the CDR3, the DNA is TGTGCCAGCAGCCCGACGACTAGCGGGGGGGCCGTCGGAAACATTCAGTACTTC. Residues: CASSPTTSGGAVGNIQYF.

This clone was detected ten times or more. Possible read error: a much larger clone is one base away. CDR3 residues: CASSDSRGIPPYEQYF. In nucleotides, the CDR3 is TGTGCCAGCAGTGACTCGAGAGGAATCCCCCCCTACGAGCAGTACTTC. This chain joins TRBV6-4 and TRBJ2-7; D is unresolved. The CDR3 totals 16 residues. V was pared by 0 bases and J by 2 bases, with 14 bases between. Germline-derived CDR1 and CDR2 are MRHNA and SNTAGT.

This clone came up many times. The chain is built from TRBV10-1 and TRBJ1-1, with D tentatively TRBD1 (5 bases). CDR3 length: 20 residues. Per the germline V gene, CDR1 is WNHNN and CDR2 is SYGVQD (reference sequence). The V gene lost 9 bases and the J gene lost 5 bases, with 37 bases spanning the gap. The CDR3 DNA is TGCGCCAGTCCTGGAGGTGCAGGGCCCACGTGGTGGCGAGTGCTAACTGAAGCTTTCTTT. It encodes CASPGGAGPTWWRVLTEAFF.

This clone was found many times. This rearrangement joins TRBV2 to TRBJ2-3, with D perhaps TRBD2 (5 bases). This CDR3 has 14 amino acids. V lost 8 bases to trimming and J lost 1 base, with 13 bases between them. Looked up from germline, CDR1 is SNHLY and CDR2 is FYNNEI. As DNA, the CDR3 is TGTGCCAGCGTGGGAGCGGCGGGCACAGATACGCAGTATTTT. Its protein is CASVGAAGTDTQYF.

This clone was counted many times. The V gene is TRBV19, the J gene TRBJ2-5; D may be TRBD1 or TRBD2 (5 bases each). The germline V and J ends were trimmed by 5 bases and 1 base, with 14 bases remaining between them. Germline V gives CDR1 LNHDA, CDR2 SQIVND (reference sequence). The CDR3 contains 15 residues. The CDR3 loop is CASSDTGRPQETQYF. The CDR3 coding sequence is TGTGCCAGTAGTGATACGGGGCGTCCCCAAGAGACCCAGTACTTC. The complete variable domain, with remaining parts taken from reference TRBV19 and TRBJ2-5, reads DGGITQSPKYLFRKEGQNVTLSCEQNLNHDAMYWYRQDPGQGLRLIYYSQIVNDFQKGDIAEGYSVSREKKESFPLTVTSAQKNPTAFYLCASSDTGRPQETQYFGPGTRLLVL.

This clone was detected many times. The V and J genes are TRBV5-1 and TRBJ2-2; D assignment may be TRBD1 or TRBD2 (5 bases each). Between the trimmed V and J ends, which lost 4 bases and 5 bases, there was a span of 12 bases. The length of the CDR3 is 14 residues. CDR1 is SGHRS and CDR2 is YFSETQ in the germline V gene. The DNA for the CDR3 is TGCGCCAGCAGCCTCCAATGGGGGACCGGGGAGCTGTTTTTT. This encodes CASSLQWGTGELFF.

This clone appeared many times. The J gene is TRBJ2-7, the V gene TRBV5-6; 7 bases map to TRBD2. Losses at the gene ends were 1 base for V and 5 bases for J; bases not matched to a gene: 6. CDR1 SGHDT and CDR2 YYEEEE come from the germline V gene. The CDR3 is 14 amino acids. This chain's CDR3 is CASSLPWGGDEQYF. CDR3 nucleotides: TGTGCCAGCAGCTTGCCTTGGGGGGGTGACGAGCAGTACTTC.

This clone occurred a few times. The V call is TRBV6-1, the J call TRBJ2-7; D possibly corresponds to TRBD2 (8 bases). CDR3 length equals 15 residues. The germline gives CDR1 MNHNS, CDR2 SASEGT. Trimming removed 5 bases from V and 0 bases from J, with 14 bases in between. The CDR3 protein is CASSREGASSYEQYF. CDR3 nucleotides: TGTGCCAGCAGTCGGGAGGGGGCGAGCTCCTACGAGCAGTACTTC.

This clone was recorded many times. The chain joins TRBV29-1 to TRBJ1-3; D possibly corresponds to TRBD1 (5 bases). Germline-derived CDR1 and CDR2 are SQVTM and ANQGSEA. The CDR3 totals 14 residues. V was shortened by 6 bases and J by 2 bases, with 14 bases between the two germline ends. The CDR3 reads CSVERGGTGNTIYF. The CDR3 nucleotides read TGCAGCGTGGAACGCGGGGGGACTGGAAACACCATATATTTT.

This clone was observed many times. The V and J genes are TRBV15 and TRBJ2-1; a possible D gene is TRBD2 (6 bases). With 0 bases removed from V and 9 bases from J, the gap between germline ends came to 12 bases. Per germline, CDR1 LNHNV and CDR2 YYDKDF (reference sequence). The CDR3 is 14 amino acids. The CDR3 DNA follows: TGTGCCACCAGCAGAGATAAACTAGCAAGTGAGCAGTTCTTC. It yields the protein CATSRDKLASEQFF.

This clone has a count of ten or more. This chain connects TRBV12-3 or TRBV12-4 to TRBJ1-4; the match to TRBD1 covers 7 bases. The V and J ends lost 3 bases and 8 bases, in that order; junction bases with no gene match: 6. There are 14 residues in the CDR3. CDR3 loop: CASSFWDSGEKLFF. The DNA of the CDR3 is TGTGCCAGCAGTTTTTGGGACAGCGGGGAAAAACTGTTTTTT.

This clone has a handful of counts. A much larger clone lies one base from this, so it may be a read error. The V and J genes are TRBV12-3 or TRBV12-4 and TRBJ2-4; possible D gene TRBD1, 6 bases. V shed 5 bases and J shed 8 bases, with 13 bases lying between them. The length of the CDR3 is 13 residues. CDR3 nucleotides: TGTGCCAGCAGTACGCCCCAGGGGTACATTCAGTACTTC. Translated, it gives CASSTPQGYIQYF.

Ten or more counts support this clone. This sequence joins TRBV5-4 and TRBJ2-3; 8 bases agree with TRBD1. There are 14 residues in the CDR3. Germline lookup yields CDR1 SGHNT and CDR2 YYREEE (reference sequence). V lost 3 bases to trimming and J lost 6 bases; unmatched junction nucleotides: 6. In DNA, the CDR3 is TGTGCCAGCAGCTCCCGGACAGGGCCCGATACGCAGTATTTT. Translating gives CASSSRTGPDTQYF. The whole variable domain, remainder taken from reference TRBV5-4 and TRBJ2-3, is ETGVTQSPTHLIKTRGQQVTLRCSSQSGHNTVSWYQQALGQGPQFIFQYYREEENGRGNFPPRFSGLQFPNYSSELNVNALELDDSALYLCASSSRTGPDTQYFGPGTRLTVL.

At least ten counts were recorded for this clone. This chain joins TRBV4-1 and TRBJ2-7; either TRBD1 or TRBD2 may supply D (5 bases each). In germline, CDR1 is MGHRA, CDR2 YSYEKL. The V and J ends lost 2 bases and 2 bases respectively, with 22 bases between them. There are 18 residues in the CDR3. The CDR3 spells CASSQRYQGDRDPYEQYF. For the CDR3, the DNA is TGCGCCAGCAGCCAAAGGTACCAAGGGGACCGGGACCCCTACGAGCAGTACTTC.

In its sample, this clone was seen many times. This could be a read error, since a much larger clone is one nucleotide away. The V and J genes are TRBV6-1 and TRBJ1-3; D gene ambiguous. Germline V gene lookup returns CDR1 MNHNS and CDR2 SASEGT. CDR3 length: 15 amino acids. In nucleotides, the CDR3 is TGTGCCAGCAGTCTACCGACGTGGTCTGGAAACGCCATATATTTT. As protein: CASSLPTWSGNAIYF.

This clone has a count of ten or more. CDR3 nucleotides: TGTGCCAGCAGGGTAGGGGGCAATCAGCCCCAGCATTTT. It encodes CASRVGGNQPQHF. The chain combines TRBV2 with TRBJ1-5, with a tentative D call TRBD1 (5 bases). The V and J ends lost 6 bases and 2 bases respectively, with 8 bases between them. From germline, CDR1 is SNHLY and CDR2 FYNNEI. This CDR3 spans 13 amino acids.

This clone showed up many times. This chain joins TRBV7-8 and TRBJ1-4; 9 positions match TRBD1. CDR3 length: 15 amino acids. V was pared by 5 bases and J by 8 bases, with 9 bases of the junction left unmatched. Looked up from germline, CDR1 is SGHVS and CDR2 is FQNEAQ. CDR3 residues: CASSKGTGFGEKLFF. The DNA of the CDR3 is TGTGCCAGCAGCAAGGGGACAGGGTTTGGAGAAAAACTGTTTTTT.

This clone showed up many times. The same CDR3 also results from other DNA sequences found in this sample. This rearrangement joins TRBV5-1 to TRBJ2-1; 9 bases are shared with TRBD2. CDR1 SGHRS and CDR2 YFSETQ come from the germline V gene. V was pared by 0 bases and J by 4 bases, with 5 bases of the junction left unmatched. The CDR3 extends over 16 amino acids. The CDR3 sequence: CASSLGRGGPYNEQFF. The CDR3 DNA is TGCGCCAGCAGCTTGGGGCGGGGGGGACCGTACAATGAGCAGTTCTTC.

In this sample, this clone turned up many times. One end of the junction is discordant with germline, which a read error may explain. The rearrangement joins TRBV7-7 to TRBJ2-2; 11 bases agree with TRBD1. This CDR3 region has 14 residues. The germline gives CDR1 SSHAT, CDR2 FNYEAQ (reference sequence). CDR3 DNA: TGTGCTAGCAGCGGGACAGGGGGCACCGGGGAGCTGTTTTTT. Residues: CASSGTGGTGELFF.

This rearrangement joins TRBV7-9 to TRBJ2-5; 14 positions match TRBD2. Germline V lookup: CDR1 SEHNR, CDR2 FQNEAQ (reference sequence). Losses at the gene ends were 4 bases for V and 9 bases for J; bases not matched to a gene: 13. The CDR3 is 17 residues long. The CDR3 bases are TGTGCCAGCAGCTGGGGGCGTTTGGGACTAGCGGGAGCGGCCCAGTACTTC. Its translation is CASSWGRLGLAGAAQYF. Drawing the rest from reference TRBV7-9 and TRBJ2-5, the complete variable domain is DTGVSQNPRHKITKRGQNVTFRCDPISEHNRLYWYRQTLGQGPEFLTYFQNEAQLEKSRLLSDRFSAERPKGSFSTLEIQRTEQGDSAMYLCASSWGRLGLAGAAQYFGPGTRLLVL.

This clone was observed many times. The rearrangement links TRBV6-1 to TRBJ1-2; D gene unclear. In germline, CDR1 is MNHNS, CDR2 SASEGT. The CDR3 runs 14 residues. The V gene lost 4 bases and the J gene lost 4 bases, with 13 bases spanning the gap. The CDR3 is CASSATARLYGYTF. In nucleotides, the CDR3 is TGTGCCAGCAGTGCCACTGCCAGACTCTATGGCTACACCTTC.